The entry that follows covers one T cell receptor beta chain sequence. This CDR3 is 16 amino acids long. Trimming took 5 bases from V and 3 from J; bases not matched to a gene: 11. Per the germline V gene, CDR1 is SGHNT and CDR2 is YYREEE (reference sequence). The data derive from a study of blood T cell repertoires in COVID-19. The overall study: Samples of COVID-19 (acute and convalescent) were obtained from the United States, Italy and Spain. From T cells, B-cell-depleted T cells, or PBMCs came the material, which was cDNA or gDNA.

In the study's own analysis: From reference gene primer amplification, estimates of nucleated cell counts were derived. Some clones are missing from TCRdb's copy, which holds only in-frame ones; the method was immunoSEQ multiplex PCR. The V and J calls and clone size come from that table; D and trimming were worked out from the DNA. This sample has around 81,000 clones, with 88% found just once. Sequencing input: peripheral blood. The gene calls are TRBV5-4 and TRBJ2-1; 7 nucleotides agree with TRBD2. The source is a man aged 70-80 years with acute or convalescent COVID-19. The CDR3 region has the DNA TGTGCCAGCAGACCGAGCGGGAATGCCCTCTACAATGAGCAGTTCTTC. Its translation: CASRPSGNALYNEQFF.